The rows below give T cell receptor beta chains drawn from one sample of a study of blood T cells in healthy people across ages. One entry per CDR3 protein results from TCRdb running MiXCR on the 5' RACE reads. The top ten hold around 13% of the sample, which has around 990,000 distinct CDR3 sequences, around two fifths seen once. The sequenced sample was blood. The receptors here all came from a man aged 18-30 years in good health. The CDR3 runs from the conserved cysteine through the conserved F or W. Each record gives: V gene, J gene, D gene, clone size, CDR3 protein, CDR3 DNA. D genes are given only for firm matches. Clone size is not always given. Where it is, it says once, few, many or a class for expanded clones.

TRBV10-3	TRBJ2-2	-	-	CAITLTDTGELFF	TGTGCCATCACTTTGACAGACACCGGGGAGCTGTTTTTT
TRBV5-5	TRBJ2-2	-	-	CASSLGRSLTGELFF	TGTGCCAGCAGCTTGGGACGGTCCCTTACCGGGGAGCTGTTTTTT
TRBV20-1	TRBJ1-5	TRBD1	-	CSAKMTGGNQPQHF	TGCAGTGCAAAAATGACAGGGGGGAATCAGCCCCAGCATTTT
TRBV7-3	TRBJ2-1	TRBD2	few	CASSFTSGGINEQFF	TGTGCCAGCAGCTTTACTAGCGGGGGGATTAATGAGCAGTTCTTC
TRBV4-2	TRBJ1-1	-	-	CASRPDGQRGTEAFF	TGTGCCAGCAGACCGGATGGACAGAGGGGTACTGAAGCTTTCTTT
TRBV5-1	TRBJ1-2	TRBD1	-	CASSPTGWEGYTF	TGCGCCAGCAGCCCGACAGGGTGGGAAGGCTACACCTTC
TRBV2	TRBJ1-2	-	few	CASSEARGAGGYTF	TGTGCCAGCAGTGAAGCGCGAGGGGCCGGTGGCTACACCTTC
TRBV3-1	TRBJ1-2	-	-	CASSVGGSGYTF	TGTGCCAGCTCGGTGGGGGGTTCTGGCTACACCTTC
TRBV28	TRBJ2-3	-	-	CAGSTRAGSFTDTQYF	TGTGCCGGCAGTACCCGGGCAGGGTCTTTCACAGATACGCAGTATTTT
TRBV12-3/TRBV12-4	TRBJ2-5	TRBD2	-	CASSLAGGTRQETQYF	TGTGCCAGCAGTTTAGCAGGAGGGACTAGACAAGAGACCCAGTACTTC
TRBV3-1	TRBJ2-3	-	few	CASSQGSRYPDTQYF	TGTGCCAGCAGCCAAGGCAGCCGCTACCCAGATACGCAGTATTTT
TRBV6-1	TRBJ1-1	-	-	CASSEGQGLNTEAFF	TGTGCCAGCAGTGAAGGGCAGGGGTTGAACACTGAAGCTTTCTTT
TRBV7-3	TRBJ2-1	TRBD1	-	CASSPDRVPNEQFF	TGTGCCAGCAGTCCTGACAGGGTCCCCAATGAGCAGTTCTTC
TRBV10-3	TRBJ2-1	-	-	CAIRGISEDEQLF	TGTGCCATCAGAGGGATCTCGGAGGATGAGCAGTTGTTC
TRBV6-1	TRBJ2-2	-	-	CASRDYKNTGELFF	TGTGCCAGCAGGGACTACAAGAACACCGGGGAGCTGTTTTTT